This T cell receptor (beta chain) is from a study of T cell responses to AZD1222 COVID-19 vaccine. Broader study findings: CD4 TCRs associated with vaccination spanned spike, dominating at 160-218 and 743-854. Compared with day 0, the breadth and depth of the Spike-specific TCR repertoire rose significantly after two doses of AZD1222. No day 14 peak samples; only post-peak repertoires were characterized.

Comments on this clone: Antigen unknown.

Produced via immunoSEQ multiplex PCR; TCRdb's table is partial and in-frame only. Seen here are over 150,000 clones, around 93% observed once, and the top ten hold approximately 1%. Second doses that came at about 4 or about 12 weeks were put together. The sequences come from peripheral blood, collected 28 days after the second AZD1222 dose. This TCR was recovered from an adult who received the AZD1222 COVID-19 vaccine.

The CDR3 reads CASSYKGQGAAGELFF. Written as DNA, the CDR3 is TGTGCCAGCAGTTACAAGGGACAGGGGGCCGCCGGGGAGCTGTTTTTT. The chain links TRBV6-5 to TRBJ2-2, with 12 positions matching TRBD1. Germline trimming cut 2 bases from V and 6 bases from J; bases unmatched to any gene: 4. The V gene's germline CDR1 is MNHEY and CDR2 SVGAGI. The CDR3 spans 16 residues.